This TCR beta chain appears in the sequencing data of a study of post-analysis software for immune sequencing data. Study-wide points: TRBV segments more frequent in patients than in controls numbered several and included TRBV5-6, TRBV5-1 and TRBV20-1.

On this clonotype itself: The antigen is not known.

Researchers reported that TCR beta cDNA libraries carried unique molecular identifiers. Around 460,000 cDNA molecules came from around 1 to 10 million T cells. TCRdb re-called the PCR reads through MiXCR, storing one row per CDR3 protein. The table has 150,000 to 200,000 distinct CDR3 sequences, approximately 28% seen once. The germline V gene encodes CDR1 SEHNR and CDR2 FQNEAQ (reference sequence). CDR3 length: 18 amino acids. V was pared by 3 bases and J by 1 base, with 11 bases of the junction left unmatched. This sequence was found in a girl aged 5-17 years with multiple sclerosis. This chain connects TRBV7-9 to TRBJ1-5; TRBD1 agrees at 8 bases. Sample: blood. DNA for the CDR3: TGTGCCAGCAGCTTTAAGGACAGGGATCTACTAAGCAATCAGCCCCAGCATTTT. Encoded protein: CASSFKDRDLLSNQPQHF.